This T cell receptor beta chain was profiled in a study of blood T cell repertoires in COVID-19. Study as a whole: Samples came from the United States, Italy and Spain, spanning acute and convalescent COVID-19. The cDNA or gDNA used as material had been derived from T cells, B-cell-depleted T cells, or PBMCs.

Per the authors' pipeline: By means of reference gene primer amplification, nucleated cell counts were estimated. Profiled with immunoSEQ multiplex PCR; TCRdb holds only in-frame clones, not every one. V and J calls and clone size are given by that table; D and trimming were obtained from the DNA. The sample has over 110,000 clones; approximately 91% are singletons. J gave up 1 base and V 2 bases, and 14 bases lay outside the gene matches. The germline CDR1 and CDR2 sequences are SGHTA and FQGNSA. The CDR3 has 19 residues. This clone was counted between two and nine times. The receptor comes from a man aged 70 or older with acute or convalescent COVID-19. What was sequenced was peripheral blood. This chain uses TRBV7-2 with TRBJ1-1; 9 bases map to TRBD1. The DNA of the CDR3 is TGTGCCAGCAGCTTATCAATCCCACAGGGGGCCCCCACGAACACTGAAGCTTTCTTT. This encodes CASSLSIPQGAPTNTEAFF.